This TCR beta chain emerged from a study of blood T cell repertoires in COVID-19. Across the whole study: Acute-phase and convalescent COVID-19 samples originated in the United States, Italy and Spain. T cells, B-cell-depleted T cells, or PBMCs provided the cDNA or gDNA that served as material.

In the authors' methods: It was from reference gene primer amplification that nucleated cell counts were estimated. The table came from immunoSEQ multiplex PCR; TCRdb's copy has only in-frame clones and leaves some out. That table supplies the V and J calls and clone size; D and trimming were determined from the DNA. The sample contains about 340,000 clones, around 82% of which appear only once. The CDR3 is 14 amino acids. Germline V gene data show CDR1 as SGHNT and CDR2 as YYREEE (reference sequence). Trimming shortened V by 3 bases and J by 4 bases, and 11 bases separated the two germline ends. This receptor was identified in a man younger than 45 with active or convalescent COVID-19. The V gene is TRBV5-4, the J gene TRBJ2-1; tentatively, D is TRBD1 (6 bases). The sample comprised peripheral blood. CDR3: CASSSRDMYNEQFF. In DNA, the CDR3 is TGTGCCAGCAGCTCCCGGGACATGTACAATGAGCAGTTCTTC. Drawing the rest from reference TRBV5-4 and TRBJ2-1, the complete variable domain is ETGVTQSPTHLIKTRGQQVTLRCSSQSGHNTVSWYQQALGQGPQFIFQYYREEENGRGNFPPRFSGLQFPNYSSELNVNALELDDSALYLCASSSRDMYNEQFFGPGTRLTVL.